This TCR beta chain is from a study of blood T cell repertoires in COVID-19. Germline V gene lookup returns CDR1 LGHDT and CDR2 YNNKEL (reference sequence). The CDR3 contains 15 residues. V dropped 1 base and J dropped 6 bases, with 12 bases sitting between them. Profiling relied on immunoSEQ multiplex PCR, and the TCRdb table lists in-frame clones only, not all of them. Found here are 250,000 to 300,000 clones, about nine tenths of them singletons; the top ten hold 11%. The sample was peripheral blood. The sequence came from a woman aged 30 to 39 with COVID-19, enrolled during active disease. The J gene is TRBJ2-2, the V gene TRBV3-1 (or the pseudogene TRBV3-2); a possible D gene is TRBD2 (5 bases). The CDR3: CASSQGASFPGELFF. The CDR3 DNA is TGTGCCAGCAGCCAAGGTGCTAGCTTTCCCGGGGAGCTGTTTTTT.